Below, one TCR beta chain is given with its context. The sample belongs to a study of T cells after somatic rescue of genetic block. V lost 6 bases, J lost 7 bases, and 7 bases stayed unmatched. From germline, CDR1 is LNHDA and CDR2 SQIVND (reference sequence). The CDR3 runs 14 residues. Clones were sequenced by immunoSEQ multiplex PCR, and TCRdb holds only the in-frame ones, with some missing. The sample lists fewer than 15,000 clones, roughly 70% occurring once. V gene TRBV19 combines with J gene TRBJ1-5; TRBD1 matches 9 bases. Specimen: peripheral blood mononuclear cells (PBMCs). This receptor was taken from a boy aged 5 to 17. This chain's CDR3 is CASRGQGRGQPQHF. Written as DNA, the CDR3 is TGTGCCAGTAGGGGACAGGGTAGAGGCCAGCCCCAGCATTTT.